The sequence of this T cell receptor beta chain was determined in a study of cytomegalovirus exposure and HLA in healthy donors. About the research overall: The roughly 670 first-cohort repertoires shared a platform with the 110 or so validation repertoires, as reported in a later analysis. Study outcomes and limitations: First-cohort TCR clusters tended to co-occur in the roughly 130 validation repertoires, a later analysis found.

The study drew the donors from its approximately 110-subject validation cohort, separate from the roughly 710-subject first cohort. The assay was immunoSEQ multiplex PCR, and TCRdb's table has in-frame clones only and misses some. This repertoire shows fewer than 250,000 clones, more than 75% found once; its top ten account for about 3%. Concerning this clone itself: Antigen: not known.

Germline CDR1 and CDR2: KGHSH and LQKENI. Trimming cost V 3 bases and J 4 bases, with 7 bases left between them. The CDR3 length is 13 residues. The chain employs TRBV18 and TRBJ2-1; the D is unclear. Sequenced material: PBMCs. The receptor's source is a man aged 18 to 29 in good health and CMV-seronegative. CDR3 DNA: TGTGCCAGCTCACCGGCGGTTTACAATGAGCAGTTCTTC. Its protein is CASSPAVYNEQFF.